These T cell receptor beta chains were read from a single sample in a study of TIL therapy for anti-PD-1-resistant metastatic lung cancer. Generated by immunoSEQ multiplex PCR, the TCRdb table keeps only in-frame clones and is missing some. The repertoire has tens of thousands of clones, about 73% of them found once; the top ten carry approximately 5.3%. The starting material was blood, obtained at baseline. The receptors here all came from a person aged 25 to 85 with non-small cell lung cancer. CDR3s include the opening cysteine and the closing phenylalanine or tryptophan. D genes are given only for firm matches. Not all rows give a size; the values are once, few, many and, for expanded clones, a class.

V	D	J	length	size	DNA	CDR3
TRBV30	.	TRBJ1-6	13	.	TGTGCTTCAAGGGTCTCCTATAATTCACCCCTCCACTTT	CASRVSYNSPLHF
TRBV5-4	TRBD1	TRBJ1-2	14	.	TGTGCCAGCAGCTTACAGGGGGCGCTGGGTGGCTACACCTTC	CASSLQGALGGYTF
TRBV21-1	.	TRBJ1-2	14	.	TGTGCCAGCAGCCTCCGGGTGGGCCCGGAGGGCTACACCTTC	CASSLRVGPEGYTF
TRBV4-3	.	TRBJ1-2	11	few	TGCGCCAGCAGCCAAGGCTATGGCTACACCTTC	CASSQGYGYTF
TRBV6-6	.	TRBJ2-1	15	once	TGTGCCAGCACCTTGGGGGGGGCCTCTCGTAATGAGCAGTTCTTC	CASTLGGASRNEQFF
TRBV7-2	TRBD2	TRBJ2-1	14	.	TGTGCCAGCAGCTTAGATGCGGGGGGAAGTGAGCAGTTCTTC	CASSLDAGGSEQFF
TRBV5-5	.	TRBJ1-5	16	few	TGTGCCAGCAGCCGGAGGGCCGGGGGCTGGGGTCAGCCCCAGCATTTT	CASSRRAGGWGQPQHF
TRBV6-5	.	TRBJ2-7	14	.	TGTGCCAGCAGTCGTCGGGACTTCTCTCGCGAGCAGTACTTC	CASSRRDFSREQYF
TRBV5-4	.	TRBJ1-2	15	.	TGTGCCAGCAGCTTGGTCCCCCTCGGTAACTATGGCTACACCTTC	CASSLVPLGNYGYTF
TRBV7-2	.	TRBJ2-5	13	.	TGTGCCAGCAGCTCTGAGAGGTTGGAGACCCAGTACTTC	CASSSERLETQYF
TRBV7-8	.	TRBJ1-1	13	few	TGTGCCAGCAGCCCCGAGGTTAACACTGAAGCTTTCTTT	CASSPEVNTEAFF
TRBV7-2	.	TRBJ1-2	15	.	TGTGCCAGCAGCTTAGTCACCATGTTTCAAGGTCTATACACCTTC	CASSLVTMFQGLYTF
TRBV28	.	TRBJ1-6	15	few	TGTGCCAGCAGTGCTTTCTCAGGCGTAAATTCACCCCTCCACTTT	CASSAFSGVNSPLHF
TRBV5-1	.	TRBJ1-6	13	few	TGCGCCAGCAGCTTGACAGAGGATTCACCCCTCCACTTT	CASSLTEDSPLHF
TRBV7-9	.	TRBJ2-1	13	.	TGTGCCAGCGGAGGGCCCGTCGCCAATGAGCAGTTCTTC	CASGGPVANEQFF
TRBV5-8	.	TRBJ2-3	15	.	TGTGCCAGCAGCCTTGGGGACTTTCGCACAGATACGCAGTATTTT	CASSLGDFRTDTQYF
TRBV4-3	.	TRBJ1-5	15	few	TGCGCCAGCAGCCAAAGTCCCCGGGGGGAAGGGCCCCAGCATTTT	CASSQSPRGEGPQHF
TRBV19	.	TRBJ2-3	17	.	TGTGCCAGTAGTATCTCATTCCCCGGGGGGCATGCAGATACGCAGTATTTT	CASSISFPGGHADTQYF
TRBV27	.	TRBJ2-5	15	.	TGTGCCAGCAGTTTATTAGGCAGTGGGCAAGAGACCCAGTACTTC	CASSLLGSGQETQYF
TRBV5-1	TRBD1	TRBJ1-3	17	.	TGCGCCAGCAGCTTGGGGACAGGGGGCATTATCGGAAACACCATATATTTT	CASSLGTGGIIGNTIYF
TRBV30	TRBD2	TRBJ2-6	17	.	TGTGCCTGGAGTGTACGAGCTAGCGGGGCTGGGGCCAACGTCCTGACTTTC	CAWSVRASGAGANVLTF
TRBV18	.	TRBJ2-1	14	.	TGTGCCAGCTCTGGGGCTACGACTTACAATGAGCAGTTCTTC	CASSGATTYNEQFF
TRBV19	.	TRBJ2-2	15	.	TGTGCCAGTAGTCGGGCCTCACCACAACTCGGGGAGCTGTTTTTT	CASSRASPQLGELFF
TRBV25-1	.	TRBJ2-2	15	.	TGTGCCAGCAGTGAAGTAGACAGCCACACCGGGGAGCTGTTTTTT	CASSEVDSHTGELFF
TRBV11-2	.	TRBJ2-3	16	.	TGTGCCAGCAGCCCGCTTGAGGGGGGGGTCACAGATACGCAGTATTTT	CASSPLEGGVTDTQYF
TRBV11-2	.	TRBJ2-2	14	.	TGTGCCAGCAGCTGGACGGGGAACACCGGGGAGCTGTTTTTT	CASSWTGNTGELFF
TRBV27	.	TRBJ2-3	13	.	TGTGCCAGCGCCTTGGGGGGCGTAGATACGCAGTATTTT	CASALGGVDTQYF
TRBV28	TRBD1	TRBJ2-2	14	.	TGTGCCAGCAGCTACAGGGGTGCGACCGGGGAGCTGTTTTTT	CASSYRGATGELFF
TRBV19	TRBD1	TRBJ1-5	14	few	TGTGCCAGTAGAGTGGGACAGGGTGGTCAGCCCCAGCATTTT	CASRVGQGGQPQHF
TRBV28	.	TRBJ2-1	10	.	TGTGCCAGCAGTTTAGAGAGTCTGGTCTTC	CASSLESLVF
TRBV29-1	TRBD1	TRBJ2-7	14	.	TGCAGCGTTGATAGAGGGGACAGGGGCTACGAGCAGTACTTC	CSVDRGDRGYEQYF
TRBV7-9	TRBD1	TRBJ1-2	17	.	TGTGCCAGCAGCTTATCATCCGGGACAGGGGCTAACTATGGCTACACCTTC	CASSLSSGTGANYGYTF
TRBV27	.	TRBJ2-3	15	.	TGTGCCAGCAGTTTGGGAGGGGGTAGTACAGATACGCAGTATTTT	CASSLGGGSTDTQYF
TRBV29-1	.	TRBJ1-2	16	once	TGCAGCGTTGAGTCGGGGGGCGTTCTCTCGGGCTATGGCTACACCTTC	CSVESGGVLSGYGYTF
TRBV21-1	.	TRBJ1-5	14	.	TGTGCCAGCAGCAAAGCGCTTTATGGCAGCCATCAGCATTTT	CASSKALYGSHQHF
TRBV19	TRBD2	TRBJ2-3	13	.	TGTGCCAGTACCTTAGCGGGGCAAGATACGCAGTATTTT	CASTLAGQDTQYF
TRBV19	.	TRBJ1-2	13	.	TGTGCCAGTAGTATTGGACAGTTCTATGGCTACACCTTC	CASSIGQFYGYTF
TRBV28	TRBD1	TRBJ2-1	15	once	TGTGCCAGCAGTTCCACAGGGGGCGCTGACAATGAGCAGTTCTTC	CASSSTGGADNEQFF
TRBV28	TRBD1	TRBJ2-3	16	once	TGTGCCAGCAACCCCCGCGGGACAGGGCCGGCAGATACGCAGTATTTT	CASNPRGTGPADTQYF
TRBV28	TRBD1	TRBJ2-7	16	.	TGTGCCAGCAGTTTATCAGGGGGGACAGGGCTATACGAGCAGTACTTC	CASSLSGGTGLYEQYF
TRBV6-5	.	TRBJ2-7	12	.	TGTGCCAGCAGTTTTTTAGGGGGCGAGCAGTACTTC	CASSFLGGEQYF
TRBV18	.	TRBJ1-3	15	.	TGTGCCAGCTCACCTTTGGACAGCTCTGGAAACACCATATATTTT	CASSPLDSSGNTIYF
TRBV27	.	TRBJ2-7	15	.	TGTGCCAGCAGTCTGCTGACGAGAAGCTCCTACGAGCAGTACTTC	CASSLLTRSSYEQYF
TRBV19	.	TRBJ1-2	17	.	TGTGCCAGTAGTATGATGCAGGGGAAGGGAGAGAACTATGGCTACACCTTC	CASSMMQGKGENYGYTF
TRBV7-2	.	TRBJ1-2	13	.	TGTGCCAGCAGCGCCATTAAAAACTATGGCTACACCTTC	CASSAIKNYGYTF
TRBV7-2	.	TRBJ1-6	17	.	TGTGCCAGCAGCTTAGTCCCGGGGAGGGTTTATAATTCACCCCTCCACTTT	CASSLVPGRVYNSPLHF
TRBV6-5	.	TRBJ2-1	15	.	TGTGCCAGCAGCGACCTTACGTCTAACTACAATGAGCAGTTCTTC	CASSDLTSNYNEQFF
TRBV9	.	TRBJ1-3	15	.	TGTGCCAGCAGCCCCACCCCATTCCGGGGAAACACCATATATTTT	CASSPTPFRGNTIYF
TRBV7-9	.	TRBJ1-3	13	.	TGTGCCAGCCCAGCCGGTGCTGGAAACACCATATATTTT	CASPAGAGNTIYF
TRBV29-1	.	TRBJ1-1	12	.	TGCAGCGTTCTGACAGAGAACACTGAAGCTTTCTTT	CSVLTENTEAFF
TRBV14	.	TRBJ2-7	17	.	TGTGCCAGCAGCCAAGGGGTGGGAAGTGGACAGTCCTACGAGCAGTACTTC	CASSQGVGSGQSYEQYF
TRBV6-5	.	TRBJ1-2	14	.	TGTGCCAGCACCCGGCGGCCAGATAACTATGGCTACACCTTC	CASTRRPDNYGYTF
TRBV15	.	TRBJ2-7	16	.	TGTGCCACCAGCAGAGATGGAGGGGGGCTCGTAAACGAGCAGTACTTC	CATSRDGGGLVNEQYF
TRBV5-4	.	TRBJ2-1	13	.	TGTGCCAGCAGCACCGTACAGGGCAATGAGCAGTTCTTC	CASSTVQGNEQFF
TRBV2	.	TRBJ2-2	16	few	TGTGCCAGCCTACCGATGGGGGTGCTGAACACCGGGGAGCTGTTTTTT	CASLPMGVLNTGELFF
TRBV2	.	TRBJ2-7	16	once	TGTGCCAGCGGAAAAGACGCCGGGACCGCTATCTACGAGCAGTACTTC	CASGKDAGTAIYEQYF
TRBV10-3	.	TRBJ1-3	15	few	TGTGCCATCAGTGATGTAACGACCGCCGGAAACACCATATATTTT	CAISDVTTAGNTIYF
TRBV6-6	.	TRBJ1-5	13	few	TGTGCCAGCGAAACAGATGGGGGTCAGCCCCAGCATTTT	CASETDGGQPQHF